A single sample gave rise to the 26 T cell receptor beta chains below, sequenced in a study of T cell responses to AZD1222 COVID-19 vaccine. Only in-frame clones appear in the TCRdb table, and some are missing; sequencing was by immunoSEQ multiplex PCR. Here the sample spans about 180,000 clones, approximately 90% being singletons. This material consisted of peripheral blood, taken on day 0 of AZD1222 vaccination. All receptors come from an adult in good health.

The V call is TRBV7-6, the J call TRBJ2-1, with 12 bases identical to TRBD2. Germline CDR1 is SGHVS and CDR2 is FNYEAQ. The CDR3 sequence is 16 residues long. With V trimmed by 5 bases and J by 4 bases, 6 bases remained unmatched. The CDR3 loop reads CASSTLAGGVYNEQFF. The CDR3 DNA reads as TGTGCCAGCAGCACCCTAGCGGGAGGGGTATACAATGAGCAGTTCTTC.

This clone has only one observation. The rearrangement uses TRBV7-9 and TRBJ2-7; D is undetermined. CDR3 size: 11 residues. The V and J ends lost 1 base and 7 bases respectively, with 5 bases between them. Germline values: CDR1 SEHNR, CDR2 FQNEAQ (reference sequence). The CDR3 sequence: CASSLVGEQYF. CDR3 nucleotide sequence: TGTGCCAGCAGCTTAGTCGGGGAGCAGTACTTC.

The rearrangement uses TRBV10-3 and TRBJ1-4; a weak D match, TRBD1 (5 bases). The germline V gene has CDR1 ENHRY and CDR2 SYGVKD. Trimming removed 3 bases at V and 5 bases at J, with 10 bases between. This CDR3 has 14 amino acids. As DNA, the CDR3 is TGTGCCATCAGTGAAGGGGCAGGGAATGAAAAACTGTTTTTT. It translates to CAISEGAGNEKLFF.

The chain has TRBV19 and TRBJ1-5, with D uncertain. CDR3 length: 17 amino acids. Trimming took 5 bases from V and 4 from J, leaving 21 bases between them. Per the germline V gene, CDR1 is LNHDA and CDR2 is SQIVND (reference sequence). Written as DNA, the CDR3 is TGTGCCAGTAGTCGCACATGGGAATTATCGGAAAATCAGCCCCAGCATTTT. It specifies CASSRTWELSENQPQHF.

In this sample, this clone turned up once. V is TRBV2 and J is TRBJ1-5, with no clear D. CDR3 length equals 14 residues. Germline lookup yields CDR1 SNHLY and CDR2 FYNNEI. V dropped 0 bases and J dropped 6 bases, with 9 bases sitting between them. CDR3 sequence (DNA): TGTGCCAGCAGTGAAGCGGCAGGTTTTCAGCCCCAGCATTTT. Its translation is CASSEAAGFQPQHF.

The gene calls are TRBV6-5 and TRBJ2-7; 7 bases are a match to TRBD1. Germline trimming cut 0 bases from V and 1 base from J; bases unmatched to any gene: 6. The CDR3 contains 16 residues. The V gene's germline CDR1 is MNHEY and CDR2 SVGAGI. The CDR3 is CASSYSIGQVSYEQYF. CDR3 in DNA: TGTGCCAGCAGTTACTCAATCGGACAGGTTTCCTACGAGCAGTACTTC.

The rearrangement uses TRBV30 and TRBJ1-5; TRBD1 matches 8 bases. Germline lookup yields CDR1 GTSNPN and CDR2 SVGIG (reference sequence). This CDR3 is built from 13 residues. V lost 2 bases and J lost 6; bases outside the gene matches: 3. In nucleotides, the CDR3 is TGTGCCTGGAGTCGGACAGGGACTCAGCCCCAGCATTTT. Protein: CAWSRTGTQPQHF.

This clone has just one count. The rearrangement links TRBV9 to TRBJ2-1, with a possible D match to TRBD1 (5 bases). Per the germline V gene, CDR1 is SGDLS and CDR2 is YYNGEE. CDR3 length equals 14 residues. V was shortened by 0 bases and J by 8 bases, with 12 bases between the two germline ends. The CDR3 DNA sequence: TGTGCCAGCAGCGTAGACCCCAGGGTGGATGAGCAGTTCTTC. Translation gives CASSVDPRVDEQFF. Supplemented by reference TRBV9 and TRBJ2-1, the full variable domain reads DSGVTQTPKHLITATGQRVTLRCSPRSGDLSVYWYQQSLDQGLQFLIQYYNGEERAKGNILERFSAQQFPDLHSELNLSSLELGDSALYFCASSVDPRVDEQFFGPGTRLTVL.

The J gene is TRBJ2-3, the V gene TRBV9; 8 nucleotides match TRBD2. The CDR3 is 16 residues long. Trimming cost V 4 bases and J 4 bases; bases outside gene matches: 11. Germline V gene lookup returns CDR1 SGDLS and CDR2 YYNGEE. This CDR3 reads CASSRKREGLSDTQYF. The CDR3 coding sequence is TGTGCCAGCAGCCGGAAACGGGAGGGCTTGTCAGATACGCAGTATTTT.

The genes are TRBV27 and TRBJ1-1, with TRBD1 matching over 9 bases. Germline CDR1 is MNHEY and CDR2 is SMNVEV (reference sequence). This CDR3 contains 16 residues. The V gene end was trimmed by 3 bases and the J gene end by 3 bases; junction bases not matched to a gene: 8. CDR3 in amino acids: CASSLATGGWDTEAFF. The CDR3 nucleotides are TGTGCCAGCAGTTTGGCAACAGGGGGCTGGGACACTGAAGCTTTCTTT.

The V and J genes are TRBV3-1 (or the pseudogene TRBV3-2) and TRBJ1-5, with D unclear. The CDR3 totals 14 residues. Germline assignment: CDR1 LGHDT and CDR2 YNNKEL (reference sequence). Trimming cost V 1 base and J 4 bases, with 8 bases left between them. Written as DNA, the CDR3 is TGTGCCAGCAGCCAAGGCGAAGGGAATCAGCCCCAGCATTTT. Amino acid sequence: CASSQGEGNQPQHF.

The CDR3 DNA follows: TGTGCCAGCAGTTACGGGATAGCGGGAGGTAATGAGCAGTTCTTC. Its protein product is CASSYGIAGGNEQFF. The chain joins TRBV6-5 to TRBJ2-1; the match to TRBD2 covers 10 bases. Unmatched junction bases numbered 5, after V lost 2 bases and J lost 7 bases. The CDR3 sequence is 15 residues long. Germline CDR1 and CDR2: MNHEY and SVGAGI.

The chain is built from TRBV2 and TRBJ2-1; 13 nucleotides align to TRBD2. Germline CDR1 and CDR2: SNHLY and FYNNEI. With 6 bases clipped from V and 4 bases from J, the junction kept 6 bases outside the gene matches. The CDR3 loop spans 16 amino acids. The CDR3 DNA sequence: TGTGCCAGCAGGCGTTGGACTAGCGGGAGATACAATGAGCAGTTCTTC. It specifies CASRRWTSGRYNEQFF.

The chain has TRBV5-5 and TRBJ2-3, with D unclear. V was shortened by 4 bases and J by 0 bases, with 6 bases between the two germline ends. CDR1 is SGHKS, CDR2 YYEKEE, per germline (reference sequence). The CDR3 covers 13 residues. The CDR3 loop reads CASSRASTDTQYF. In nucleotides, the CDR3 is TGTGCCAGCAGCAGAGCTAGCACAGATACGCAGTATTTT.

The gene calls are TRBV10-3 and TRBJ2-7, with D possibly matching TRBD2 (5 bases). V was pared by 8 bases and J by 0 bases, with 14 bases between. The germline V gene has CDR1 ENHRY and CDR2 SYGVKD. This CDR3 has 14 amino acids. The DNA for the CDR3 is TGTGCCATCGTGGCGGGCCCGAGCTCCTACGAGCAGTACTTC. It codes for CAIVAGPSSYEQYF.

V gene TRBV9 combines with J gene TRBJ1-2; D is ambiguous. Germline-derived CDR1 and CDR2 are SGDLS and YYNGEE. V was pared by 0 bases and J by 2 bases, with 17 bases between. This CDR3 has 17 residues. This chain's CDR3 is CASSVASFRTANYGYTF. CDR3 coding DNA: TGTGCCAGCAGCGTAGCCTCATTTCGGACTGCAAACTATGGCTACACCTTC.

The DNA for the CDR3 is TGTGCCACCTTGGCCAAAACGGAGCTAGCGAACGAGATGAGGTACGAGCAGTACTTC. Protein product: CATLAKTELANEMRYEQYF. The chain uses TRBV2 and TRBJ2-7; D possibly corresponds to TRBD2 (6 bases). V was trimmed by 10 bases and J by 4 bases, leaving 35 bases between them. The CDR3 contains 19 residues. The germline gives CDR1 SNHLY, CDR2 FYNNEI.

This rearrangement joins TRBV19 to TRBJ1-1; a weak D match, TRBD1 (5 bases). Germline values: CDR1 LNHDA, CDR2 SQIVND (reference sequence). The CDR3 loop spans 13 amino acids. The V end lost 3 bases, the J end lost 1 base, and 6 bases lay between the germline ends. CDR3 sequence reads: CASSMTANTEAFF. CDR3 nucleotides: TGTGCCAGTAGTATGACAGCGAACACTGAAGCTTTCTTT.

The V gene is TRBV5-1, the J gene TRBJ2-1; maybe TRBD2 (6 bases). Germline V gives CDR1 SGHRS, CDR2 YFSETQ. V was shortened by 2 bases and J by 9 bases, with 15 bases between the two germline ends. The CDR3 loop spans 14 amino acids. The CDR3 DNA reads as TGCGCCAGCAGCTTTGGTGGGGGAGGAGGTGAGCAGTTCTTC. Amino acid sequence: CASSFGGGGGEQFF.

CDR3 DNA sequence: TGTGCCAGCAGCAGGGACAGGGGGCGAGGAAACACCATATATTTT. Protein: CASSRDRGRGNTIYF. The chain combines TRBV5-6 with TRBJ1-3, with 12 nucleotides matching TRBD1. The CDR3 is 15 residues long. Germline V gives CDR1 SGHDT, CDR2 YYEEEE. The trim removed 4 bases at V and 4 bases at J, leaving 3 bases unmatched.

In the case of this clone: One end of the junction varies from germline; a read error may be responsible. The chain has TRBV2 and TRBJ2-7, with 14 bases lining up with TRBD2. The length of the CDR3 is 16 residues. Looked up from germline, CDR1 is SNHLY and CDR2 is FYNNEI. This CDR3 reads CASTLREGTSGSRESF. CDR3 sequence (DNA): TGTGCCAGCACCCTTCGTGAAGGGACTAGCGGGAGCCGAGAGTCCTTC. Together with reference TRBV2 and TRBJ2-7, the CDR3 gives the full variable domain: EPEVTQTPSHQVTQMGQEVILRCVPISNHLYFYWYRQILGQKVEFLVSFYNNEISEKSEIFDDQFSVERPDGSNFTLKIRSTKLEDSAMYFCASTLREGTSGSRESFGPGTRLTVT.

The CDR3 loop is CASSLLANYGYTF. The DNA of the CDR3 is TGTGCCAGCAGTCTCCTTGCTAACTATGGCTACACCTTC. The rearrangement joins TRBV25-1 to TRBJ1-2; D remains unclear. CDR1 and CDR2 from the germline V gene are MGHDK and SYGVNS. The CDR3 has 13 residues. Trimming stripped 5 bases from V and 0 bases from J, with 7 bases between.

V and J are TRBV27 and TRBJ1-1; D uncertain. Germline V CDR1 and CDR2: MNHEY, SMNVEV (reference sequence). The CDR3 contains 13 residues. V lost 0 bases, J lost 9 bases, and 11 bases lay in between. The CDR3 sequence: CASSLSSGYKAFF. For the CDR3, the DNA is TGTGCCAGCAGTTTATCATCGGGATATAAAGCTTTCTTT.

A note on this clone: One junction end disagrees with the germline gene, perhaps due to a read error. The chain has TRBV2 and TRBJ2-3, with 7 bases matching TRBD2. The CDR3 contains 13 residues. Looked up from germline, CDR1 is SNHLY and CDR2 is FYNNEI. DNA for the CDR3: TGTGCCTGCAGCGGGGAGGTGGGAGATACGCAGTATTTT. This sequence encodes CACSGEVGDTQYF. The full variable domain, completed using reference TRBV2 and TRBJ2-3, is EPEVTQTPSHQVTQMGQEVILRCVPISNHLYFYWYRQILGQKVEFLVSFYNNEISEKSEIFDDQFSVERPDGSNFTLKIRSTKLEDSAMYFCACSGEVGDTQYFGPGTRLTVL.

This clone was detected once. The chain uses TRBV10-2 and TRBJ1-1, with 10 bases that match TRBD1. This CDR3 is 14 amino acids long. Germline-derived CDR1 and CDR2 are WSHSY and SAAADI. V lost 6 bases, J lost 5 bases, and 6 bases stayed unmatched. CDR3 nucleotide sequence: TGCGCCAGCAGCGGGACAGGGGCCGAGACTGAAGCTTTCTTT. Residues: CASSGTGAETEAFF.

The V and J genes are TRBV29-1 and TRBJ2-1, with D uncertain. This CDR3 contains 10 residues. From germline, CDR1 is SQVTM and CDR2 ANQGSEA. Trimming left V 6 bases short and J 7 bases short, with 7 bases between. CDR3 protein: CSVARNEQFF. The CDR3 DNA is TGCAGCGTCGCCAGAAATGAGCAGTTCTTC.